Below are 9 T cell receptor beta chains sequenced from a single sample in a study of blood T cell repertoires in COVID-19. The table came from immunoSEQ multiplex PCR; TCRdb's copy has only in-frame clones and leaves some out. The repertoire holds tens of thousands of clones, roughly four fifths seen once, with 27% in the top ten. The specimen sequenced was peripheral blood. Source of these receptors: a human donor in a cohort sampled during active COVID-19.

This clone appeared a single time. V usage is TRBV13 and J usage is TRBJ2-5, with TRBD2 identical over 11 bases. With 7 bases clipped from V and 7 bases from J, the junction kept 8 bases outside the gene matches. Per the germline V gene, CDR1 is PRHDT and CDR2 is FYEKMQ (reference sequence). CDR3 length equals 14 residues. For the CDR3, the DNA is TGTGCCAGCACGAGTAGCGGGGGGGCCGGGACCCAGTACTTC. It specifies CASTSSGGAGTQYF. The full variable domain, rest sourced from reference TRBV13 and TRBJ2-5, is AAGVIQSPRHLIKEKRETATLKCYPIPRHDTVYWYQQGPGQDPQFLISFYEKMQSDKGSIPDRFSAQQFSDYHSELNMSSLELGDSALYFCASTSSGGAGTQYFGPGTRLLVL.

The CDR3 reads CASSPGGGIDTQYF. DNA for the CDR3: TGCGCCAGCAGCCCAGGCGGGGGGATAGATACGCAGTATTTT. V usage is TRBV4-1 and J usage is TRBJ2-3; 8 nucleotides align to TRBD2. The CDR3 spans 14 residues. V dropped 4 bases and J dropped 5; count of bases not matched to a gene: 5. Germline-derived CDR1 and CDR2 are MGHRA and YSYEKL.

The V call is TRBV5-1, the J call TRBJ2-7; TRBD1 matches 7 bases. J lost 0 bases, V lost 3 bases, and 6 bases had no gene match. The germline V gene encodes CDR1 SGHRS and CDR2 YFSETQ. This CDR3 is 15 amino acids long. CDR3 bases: TGCGCCAGCAGCTCCCAACAGGGGCTCTCCTACGAGCAGTACTTC. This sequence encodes CASSSQQGLSYEQYF.

The CDR3 sequence: CASSFGGPNEQFF. In DNA form, the CDR3 reads TGTGCCAGCAGTTTCGGGGGGCCAAATGAGCAGTTCTTC. The rearrangement links TRBV12-3 or TRBV12-4 to TRBJ2-1, with D perhaps matching TRBD2 (7 bases). The V end lost 3 bases, the J end lost 7 bases, and 10 bases lay between the germline ends. The CDR3 has 13 amino acids.

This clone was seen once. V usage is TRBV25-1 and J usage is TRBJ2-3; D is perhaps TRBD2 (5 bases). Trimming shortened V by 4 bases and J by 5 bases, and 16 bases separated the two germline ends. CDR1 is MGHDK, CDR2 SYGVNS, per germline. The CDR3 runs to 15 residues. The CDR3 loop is CASSAPGVLQDTQYF. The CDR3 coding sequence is TGTGCCAGCAGTGCCCCCGGGGTATTGCAAGATACGCAGTATTTT.

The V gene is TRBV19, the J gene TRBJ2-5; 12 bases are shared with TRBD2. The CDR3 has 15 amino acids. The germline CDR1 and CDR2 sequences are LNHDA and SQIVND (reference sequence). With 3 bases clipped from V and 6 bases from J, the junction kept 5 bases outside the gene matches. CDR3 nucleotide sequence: TGTGCCAGTAGTATGGTAGGACTAGCGGGGAAGACCCAGTACTTC. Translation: CASSMVGLAGKTQYF.

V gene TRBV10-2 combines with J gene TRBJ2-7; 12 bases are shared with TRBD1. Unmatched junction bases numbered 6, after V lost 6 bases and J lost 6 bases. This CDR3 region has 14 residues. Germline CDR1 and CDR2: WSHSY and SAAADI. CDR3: CASRGQGAEGEQYF. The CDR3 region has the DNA TGCGCCAGCAGGGGACAGGGGGCCGAGGGCGAGCAGTACTTC.

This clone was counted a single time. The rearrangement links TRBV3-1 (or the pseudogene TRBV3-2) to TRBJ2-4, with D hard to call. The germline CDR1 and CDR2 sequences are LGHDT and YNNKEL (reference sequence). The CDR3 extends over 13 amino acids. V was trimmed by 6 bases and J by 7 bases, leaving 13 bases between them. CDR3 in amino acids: CASSPSGYNIQYF. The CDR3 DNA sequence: TGTGCCAGCAGTCCCTCGGGTTATAACATTCAGTACTTC.

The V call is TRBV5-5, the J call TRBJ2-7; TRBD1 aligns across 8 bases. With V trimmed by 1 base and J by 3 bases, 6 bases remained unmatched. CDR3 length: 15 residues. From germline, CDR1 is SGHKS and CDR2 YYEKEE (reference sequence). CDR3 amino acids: CASSLQGARIYEQYF. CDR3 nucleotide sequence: TGTGCCAGCAGCTTGCAGGGGGCGCGGATCTACGAGCAGTACTTC.